This T cell receptor beta chain derives from a study of sequential checkpoint blockade in melanoma. For the study at large: About 89 pretreatment tumor DNA samples were TCRβ immunosequenced. Matched biopsies came pretreatment and at week 13 for some 22 patients. Study conclusions and caveats: Tumor T-cell fraction and clonality correlated with PD-L1 and CD8+ counts.

Treatment noted: randomized to nivolumab then ipilimumab (arm A) or the reverse (arm B). TCRdb's copy holds only in-frame clones and misses some; the assay was immunoSEQ multiplex PCR. The sample records around 2,900 clones, approximately 20% being singletons. A note on this clone: The antigen is not known.

This CDR3 is 17 amino acids long. The source material was tumor tissue (inferred from file names), sampled from a patient given nivolumab and ipilimumab in sequence. The chain couples TRBV1 to TRBJ2-4; the table's D call of TRBD2 was not tested on the DNA. TRBV1 is a known pseudogene. This TCR was sampled from a human donor with melanoma. The CDR3 reads CTSSKLADKLAKNIQYF. CDR3 DNA sequence: TGCACCAGCAGCAAGCTAGCGGACAAACTAGCCAAAAACATTCAGTACTTC.